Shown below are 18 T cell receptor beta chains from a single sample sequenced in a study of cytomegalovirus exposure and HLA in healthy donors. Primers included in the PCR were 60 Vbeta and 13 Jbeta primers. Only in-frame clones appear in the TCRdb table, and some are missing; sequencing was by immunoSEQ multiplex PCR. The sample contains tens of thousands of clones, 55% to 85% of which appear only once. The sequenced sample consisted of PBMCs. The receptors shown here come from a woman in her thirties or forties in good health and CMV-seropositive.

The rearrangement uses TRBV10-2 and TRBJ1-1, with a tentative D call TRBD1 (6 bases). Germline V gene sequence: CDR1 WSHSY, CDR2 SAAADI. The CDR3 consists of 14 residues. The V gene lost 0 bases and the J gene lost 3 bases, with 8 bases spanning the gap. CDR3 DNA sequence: TGCGCCAGCAGTGAGTCTGGGGGCTACACTGAAGCTTTCTTT. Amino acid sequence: CASSESGGYTEAFF.

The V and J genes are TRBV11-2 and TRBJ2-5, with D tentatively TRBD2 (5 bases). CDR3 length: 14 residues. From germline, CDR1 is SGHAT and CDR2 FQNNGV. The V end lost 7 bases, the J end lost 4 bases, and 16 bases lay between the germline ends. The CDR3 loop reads CASTGVGERETQYF. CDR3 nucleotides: TGTGCCAGCACCGGGGTTGGGGAGCGAGAGACCCAGTACTTC.

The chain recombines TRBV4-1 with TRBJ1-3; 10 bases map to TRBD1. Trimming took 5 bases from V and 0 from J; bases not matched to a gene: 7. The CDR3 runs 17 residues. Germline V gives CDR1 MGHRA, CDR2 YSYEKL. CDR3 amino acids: CASSERDRGYSGNTIYF. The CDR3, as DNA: TGCGCCAGCAGCGAACGGGACAGGGGATACTCTGGAAACACCATATATTTT.

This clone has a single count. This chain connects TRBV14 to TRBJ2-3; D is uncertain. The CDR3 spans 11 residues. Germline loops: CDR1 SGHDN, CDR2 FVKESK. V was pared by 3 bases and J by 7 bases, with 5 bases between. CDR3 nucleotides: TGTGCCAGCAGCCAGTCCTATACGCAGTATTTT. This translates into CASSQSYTQYF.

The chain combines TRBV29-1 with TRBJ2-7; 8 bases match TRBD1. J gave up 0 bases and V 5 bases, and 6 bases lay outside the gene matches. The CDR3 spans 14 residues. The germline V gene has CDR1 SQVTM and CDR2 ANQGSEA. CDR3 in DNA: TGCAGCGTTATGGACAGGGCCAACTCCTACGAGCAGTACTTC. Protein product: CSVMDRANSYEQYF.

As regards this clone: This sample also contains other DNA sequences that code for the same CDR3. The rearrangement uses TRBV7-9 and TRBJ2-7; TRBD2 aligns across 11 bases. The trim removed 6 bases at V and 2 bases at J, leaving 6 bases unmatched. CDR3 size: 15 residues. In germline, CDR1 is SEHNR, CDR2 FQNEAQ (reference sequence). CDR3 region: CASRVGTSGAYEQYF. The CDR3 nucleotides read TGTGCCAGCAGAGTCGGGACTAGCGGAGCCTACGAGCAGTACTTC.

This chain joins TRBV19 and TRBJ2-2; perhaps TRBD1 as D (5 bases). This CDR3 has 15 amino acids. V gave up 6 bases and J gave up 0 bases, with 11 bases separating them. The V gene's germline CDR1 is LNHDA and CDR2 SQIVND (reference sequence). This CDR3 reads CASRKDSSNTGELFF. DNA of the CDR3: TGTGCCAGTAGGAAAGACAGTTCGAACACCGGGGAGCTGTTTTTT. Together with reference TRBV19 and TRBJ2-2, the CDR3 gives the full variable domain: DGGITQSPKYLFRKEGQNVTLSCEQNLNHDAMYWYRQDPGQGLRLIYYSQIVNDFQKGDIAEGYSVSREKKESFPLTVTSAQKNPTAFYLCASRKDSSNTGELFFGEGSRLTVL.

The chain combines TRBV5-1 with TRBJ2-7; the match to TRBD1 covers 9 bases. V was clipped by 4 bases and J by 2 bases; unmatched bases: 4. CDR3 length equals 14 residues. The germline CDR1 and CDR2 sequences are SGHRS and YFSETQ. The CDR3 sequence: CASSRTGDPYEQYF. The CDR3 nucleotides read TGCGCCAGCAGCCGGACAGGGGATCCCTACGAGCAGTACTTC.

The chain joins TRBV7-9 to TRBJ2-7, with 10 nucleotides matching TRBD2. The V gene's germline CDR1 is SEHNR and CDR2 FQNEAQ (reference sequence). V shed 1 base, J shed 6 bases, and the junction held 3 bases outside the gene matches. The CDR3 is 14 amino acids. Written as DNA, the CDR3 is TGTGCCAGCAGCTTAGGAGGACTAGCGGCCGAGCAGTACTTC. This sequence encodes CASSLGGLAAEQYF.

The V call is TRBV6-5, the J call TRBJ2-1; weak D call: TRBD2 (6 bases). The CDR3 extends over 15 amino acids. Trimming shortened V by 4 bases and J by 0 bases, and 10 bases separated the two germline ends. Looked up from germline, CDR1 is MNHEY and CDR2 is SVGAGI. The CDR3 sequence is CASSSSANSYNEQFF. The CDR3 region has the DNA TGTGCCAGCAGTTCTAGCGCGAACTCCTACAATGAGCAGTTCTTC.

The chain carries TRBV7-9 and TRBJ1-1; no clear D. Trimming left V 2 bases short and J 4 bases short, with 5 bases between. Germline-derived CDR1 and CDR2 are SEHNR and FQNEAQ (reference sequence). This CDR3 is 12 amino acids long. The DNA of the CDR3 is TGTGCCAGCAGCTTAATTAGCACTGAAGCTTTCTTT. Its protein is CASSLISTEAFF.

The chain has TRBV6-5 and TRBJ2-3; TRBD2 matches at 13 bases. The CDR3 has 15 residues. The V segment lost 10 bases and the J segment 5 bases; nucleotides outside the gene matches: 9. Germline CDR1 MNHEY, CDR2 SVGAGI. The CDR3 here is CATGTSGTQIDTQYF. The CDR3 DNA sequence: TGTGCCACCGGGACTAGCGGGACCCAAATAGATACGCAGTATTTT.

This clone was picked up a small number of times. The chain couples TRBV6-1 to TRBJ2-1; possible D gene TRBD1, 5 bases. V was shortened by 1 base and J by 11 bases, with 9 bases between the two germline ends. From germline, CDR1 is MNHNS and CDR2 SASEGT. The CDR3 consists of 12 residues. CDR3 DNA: TGTGCCAGCAGTGAAGGGACAAAGAAGCAGTTCTTC. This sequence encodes CASSEGTKKQFF.

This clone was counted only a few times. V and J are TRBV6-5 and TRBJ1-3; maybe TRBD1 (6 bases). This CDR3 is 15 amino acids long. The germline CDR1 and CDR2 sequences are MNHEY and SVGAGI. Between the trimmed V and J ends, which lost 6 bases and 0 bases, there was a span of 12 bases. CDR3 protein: CASSLGHVSGNTIYF. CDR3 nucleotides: TGTGCCAGCAGCCTGGGACACGTCTCTGGAAACACCATATATTTT.

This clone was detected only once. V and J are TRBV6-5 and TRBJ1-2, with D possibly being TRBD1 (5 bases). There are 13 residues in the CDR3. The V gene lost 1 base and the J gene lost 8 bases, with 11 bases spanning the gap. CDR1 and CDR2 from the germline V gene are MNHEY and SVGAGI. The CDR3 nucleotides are TGTGCCAGCAGTTACTATGGGGCTGGGGGCTACACCTTC. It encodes CASSYYGAGGYTF.

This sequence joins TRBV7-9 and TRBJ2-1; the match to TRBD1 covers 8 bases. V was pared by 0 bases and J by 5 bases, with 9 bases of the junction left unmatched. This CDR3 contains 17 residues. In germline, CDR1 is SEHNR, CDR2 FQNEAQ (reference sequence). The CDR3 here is CASSLALGQGPNNEQFF. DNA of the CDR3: TGTGCCAGCAGCTTAGCGCTTGGACAGGGACCCAACAATGAGCAGTTCTTC.

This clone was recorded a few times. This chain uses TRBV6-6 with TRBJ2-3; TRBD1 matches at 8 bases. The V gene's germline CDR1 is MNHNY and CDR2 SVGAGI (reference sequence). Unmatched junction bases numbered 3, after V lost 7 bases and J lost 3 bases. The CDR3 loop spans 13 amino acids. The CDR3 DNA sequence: TGTGCCAGCAAGAACAGGGGGACAGATACGCAGTATTTT. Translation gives CASKNRGTDTQYF.

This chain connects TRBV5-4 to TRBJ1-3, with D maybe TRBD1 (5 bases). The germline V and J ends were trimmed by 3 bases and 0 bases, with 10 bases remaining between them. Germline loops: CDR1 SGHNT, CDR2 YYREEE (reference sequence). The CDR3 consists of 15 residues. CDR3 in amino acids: CASSSGQGSGNTIYF. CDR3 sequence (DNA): TGTGCCAGCAGCTCGGGCCAGGGCTCTGGAAACACCATATATTTT.